This T cell receptor (beta chain) was found in a study of CD8+ T cells in alopecia areata. Overall study: Those patients who were treated received oral tofacitinib, which was given at 5 to 10 mg twice daily for moderate-to-severe alopecia areata.

The authors extracted RNA and reverse transcribed it into cDNA as the sequencing template. Sequencing was performed with immunoSEQ multiplex PCR; in TCRdb, only in-frame clones are kept and a portion is missing. The sample lists 170,000 or so clones, around 60% seen once, with about 14% in the top ten. Germline V gene sequence: CDR1 SGHNT, CDR2 YYREEE (reference sequence). The CDR3 runs 14 residues. The V and J ends lost 1 base and 3 bases respectively, with 9 bases between them. The clonotype comes from a human donor with alopecia areata. This chain uses TRBV5-4 with TRBJ2-3; possibly TRBD2 for D (6 bases). The sequences come from CD4+ T cells sorted from blood, collected at week 0. CDR3 in DNA: TGTGCCAGCAGCTTGAGCAGCGGGACAGATACGCAGTATTTT. Translating gives CASSLSSGTDTQYF.